This note documents a single T cell receptor beta chain sequence. Its antigen is not known. The data belong to a study of cytomegalovirus exposure and HLA in healthy donors. Study findings and constraints: Later work showed greater clonal expansion in HLA-associated TCR beta chains than in equally common others. Sequencing likely caused a cluster of highly shared sequence variants.

The PCR contained 60 Vbeta and 13 Jbeta primers. The assay was immunoSEQ multiplex PCR, and TCRdb's table has in-frame clones only and misses some. Among 100,000 or so clones, around 80% were seen once, and the ten largest hold roughly 2.7%. The donors (healthy individuals) were bone marrow donors. Trimming stripped 4 bases from V and 5 bases from J, with 15 bases between. CDR3 length equals 15 residues. Germline V lookup: CDR1 SGHRS, CDR2 YFSETQ. This chain joins TRBV5-1 and TRBJ2-2; D is possibly TRBD1 (6 bases). The sequence was collected from a female donor in good health and CMV-seronegative. Sequencing input: PBMCs. The CDR3: CASSPAGVSTGELFF. The CDR3 nucleotides are TGCGCCAGCAGCCCAGCAGGGGTGTCGACCGGGGAGCTGTTTTTT.